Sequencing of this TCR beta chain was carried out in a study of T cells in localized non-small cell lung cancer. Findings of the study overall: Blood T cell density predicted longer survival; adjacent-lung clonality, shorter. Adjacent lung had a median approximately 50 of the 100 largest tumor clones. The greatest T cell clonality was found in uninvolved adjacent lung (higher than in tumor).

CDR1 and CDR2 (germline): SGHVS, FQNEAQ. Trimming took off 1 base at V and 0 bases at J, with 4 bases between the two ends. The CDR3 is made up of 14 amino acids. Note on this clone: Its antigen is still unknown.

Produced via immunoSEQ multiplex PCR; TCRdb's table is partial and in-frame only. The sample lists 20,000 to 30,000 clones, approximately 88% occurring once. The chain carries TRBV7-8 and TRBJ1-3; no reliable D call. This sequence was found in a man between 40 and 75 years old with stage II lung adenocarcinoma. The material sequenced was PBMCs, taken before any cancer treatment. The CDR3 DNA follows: TGTGCCAGCAGCTTAGAAAGCTCTGGAAACACCATATATTTT. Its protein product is CASSLESSGNTIYF. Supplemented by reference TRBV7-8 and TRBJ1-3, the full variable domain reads GAGVSQSPRYKVAKRGQDVALRCDPISGHVSLFWYQQALGQGPEFLTYFQNEAQLDKSGLPSDRFFAERPEGSVSTLKIQRTQQEDSAVYLCASSLESSGNTIYFGEGSWLTVV.